The text below deals with one TCR beta chain. Its antigen is not yet known. No per-base quality is available; no much larger clone lies one base away. The sample comes from a study of blood T cell repertoires in COVID-19 (dated by TCRdb to 2020 to 2022). A note on the overall study: Samples from collaborators originated in the United States, Italy and Spain and spanned both the acute and convalescent phases of COVID-19. Sample metadata almost always included a de-identified subject ID, COVID-19 status, age in years and sex. Where available, HLA class I and class II types were obtained from metadata supplied by the sample provider rather than from assay-based typing. The samples were drawn from two sources: the first 160 participants of the ongoing ImmuneRACE study, and fewer than 1,500 subjects contributed by 6 global collaborators. The repertoires were released in a freely available public database meant as a resource for research on the immune response to SARS-CoV-2. The material from the prospective study consisted of cDNA or gDNA derived from T cells, B-cell-depleted T cells, or PBMCs. The dataset comprised deeply sampled blood TCRbeta repertoires from subjects exposed to, actively infected with, or recovered from COVID-19. General study outcomes and caveats: The quantity of clinical and demographic metadata differed by source and by participant and was supplied without curation.

The immunoSEQ Assay, a bias-controlled multiplex PCR, was used to amplify TCRbeta CDR3 regions from genomic DNA. The study's own analysis went as follows. The number of nucleated cells in each sample was estimated by amplification of reference gene primers within the assay. To quantify the absolute abundance of each unique TCRbeta CDR3 rearrangement, sequence reads were collapsed and filtered. For each sample, productive Simpson clonality was calculated as the square root of Simpson's diversity index across productive rearrangements. TCRdb limited this immuneACCESS table to in-frame rearrangements with V and J called. A share of clones is missing; checked studies link under half to unresolved V genes, and the rest is unexplained. V, J and clone size are those of that table, while D and trimming were read from the DNA. Across this sample there are a few hundred thousand clones, with roughly 85% seen only once. The top ten clones comprise roughly 3.8% of the sample.

Participants in the prospective study were enrolled through a virtual design, were aged about 18 to 90 years, and lived in 24 United States geographic areas. In the prospective study, participants were assigned to cohorts based on the clinical history participants reported in a screening survey and a study questionnaire. In the prospective study, whole blood, serum and a nasopharyngeal or oropharyngeal swab were collected from each participant by mobile phlebotomists. Participants in the prospective study had the option to provide additional blood draws and questionnaires over a 2-month period. Before DNA extraction, blood samples from the prospective study were shipped at room temperature or frozen. V is clipped by 1 base and J by 6 bases, and the sequence between their germline boundaries is 14 bases long. The CDR1 and CDR2 encoded by the germline V gene (reference sequence) are SEHNR and FQNEAQ. Counted from cysteine to phenylalanine, this CDR3 has 15 amino acids. The sequence is cut down to CDR3 DNA, 45 bases in frame from base 1.

This clonotype was sampled from a woman in her forties with acute COVID-19. The sequenced sample was PBMCs or T cells enriched from blood (not recorded which). Recombination joined TRBV7-9 with TRBJ2-3; the D gene is perhaps TRBD1, on 6 matching bases. The nucleotide sequence is given as TGTGCCAGCAGCTTAGTTCTCAGGGGAGAGGATACGCAGTATTTT. It translates as CASSLVLRGEDTQYF.